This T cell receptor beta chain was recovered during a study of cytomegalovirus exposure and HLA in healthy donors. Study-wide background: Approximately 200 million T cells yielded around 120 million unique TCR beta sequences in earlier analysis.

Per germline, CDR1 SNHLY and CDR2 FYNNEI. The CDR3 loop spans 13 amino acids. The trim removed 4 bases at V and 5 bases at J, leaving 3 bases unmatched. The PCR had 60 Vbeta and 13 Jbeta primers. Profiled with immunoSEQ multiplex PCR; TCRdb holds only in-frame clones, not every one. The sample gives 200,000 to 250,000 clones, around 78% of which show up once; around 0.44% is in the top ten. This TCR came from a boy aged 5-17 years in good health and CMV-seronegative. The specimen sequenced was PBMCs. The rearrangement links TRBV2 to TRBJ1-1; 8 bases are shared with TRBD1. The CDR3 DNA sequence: TGTGCCAGCAGTGGGACAGGGTTAACTGAAGCTTTCTTT. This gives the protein CASSGTGLTEAFF.